This is a list of T cell receptor beta chains from one sample in a study of OX40 agonist ivuxolimab in advanced cancers. Sequenced by immunoSEQ multiplex PCR; TCRdb stores in-frame clones only, minus some. The sample includes about 76,000 clones, around 85% of them seen just once. Sequenced here: CD4+ or CD8+ T cells sorted from blood, sampled in a trial of the OX40 agonist ivuxolimab. The receptors shown here come from an adult with an advanced solid tumor such as melanoma, head and neck, liver or kidney cancer. Each CDR3 is given with its conserved first and last residue. Fields, in order: clone size, V gene, J gene, D gene, CDR3 protein, CDR3 DNA. D genes are given only for firm matches. For some rows the clone size is stated as once, few or many, or as a class when expanded; others skip it.

clone_size: .
v_call: TRBV7-2
j_call: TRBJ1-5
d_call: TRBD1
cdr3_aa: CASSLAGQGDQPQHF
cdr3_nt: TGTGCCAGCAGCTTGGCGGGACAGGGGGATCAGCCCCAGCATTTT

clone_size: few
v_call: TRBV12-5
j_call: TRBJ1-6
d_call: .
cdr3_aa: CASGLENSPLHF
cdr3_nt: TGTGCTAGTGGTTTGGAGAATTCACCCCTCCACTTT

clone_size: .
v_call: TRBV13
j_call: TRBJ1-1
d_call: .
cdr3_aa: CASSLGTGVRYTEAFF
cdr3_nt: TGTGCCAGCAGCTTGGGGACGGGGGTTCGGTACACTGAAGCTTTCTTT

clone_size: once
v_call: TRBV7-8
j_call: TRBJ1-5
d_call: TRBD1
cdr3_aa: CASSITQGAGVRQPQHF
cdr3_nt: TGTGCCAGCAGCATTACACAGGGGGCCGGGGTCAGGCAGCCCCAGCATTTT

clone_size: .
v_call: TRBV19
j_call: TRBJ1-5
d_call: TRBD1
cdr3_aa: CASSIRGLGNQPQHF
cdr3_nt: TGTGCCAGTAGTATAAGGGGGCTAGGCAATCAGCCCCAGCATTTT

clone_size: .
v_call: TRBV9
j_call: TRBJ2-3
d_call: .
cdr3_aa: CASSVGPIGTDTQYF
cdr3_nt: TGTGCCAGCAGCGTGGGGCCGATCGGCACAGATACGCAGTATTTT

clone_size: .
v_call: TRBV4-2
j_call: TRBJ2-1
d_call: .
cdr3_aa: CASSQGAKDTAEQFF
cdr3_nt: TGTGCCAGCAGCCAAGGGGCTAAGGACACTGCTGAGCAGTTCTTC

clone_size: .
v_call: TRBV7-8
j_call: TRBJ2-7
d_call: .
cdr3_aa: CASSLGLTPPYEQYF
cdr3_nt: TGTGCCAGCAGCTTAGGTCTCACGCCACCTTACGAGCAGTACTTC

clone_size: .
v_call: TRBV19
j_call: TRBJ1-6
d_call: .
cdr3_aa: CASSFLDRANSPLHF
cdr3_nt: TGTGCCAGTAGTTTCCTCGACAGAGCTAATTCACCCCTCCACTTT

clone_size: .
v_call: TRBV4-2
j_call: TRBJ2-5
d_call: .
cdr3_aa: CASSQGNQETQYF
cdr3_nt: TGTGCCAGCAGCCAAGGGAACCAAGAGACCCAGTACTTC

clone_size: .
v_call: TRBV30
j_call: TRBJ1-1
d_call: TRBD1
cdr3_aa: CAWLPTGVYTEAFF
cdr3_nt: TGTGCCTGGCTTCCCACAGGGGTGTACACTGAAGCTTTCTTT

clone_size: .
v_call: TRBV7-2
j_call: TRBJ1-5
d_call: .
cdr3_aa: CASGRGGNQPQHF
cdr3_nt: TGTGCCAGCGGCCGGGGGGGGAATCAGCCCCAGCATTTT

clone_size: .
v_call: TRBV6-1
j_call: TRBJ1-2
d_call: TRBD1
cdr3_aa: CASSAGGKNYGYTF
cdr3_nt: TGTGCCAGCAGTGCAGGGGGCAAGAACTATGGCTACACCTTC

clone_size: .
v_call: TRBV18
j_call: TRBJ1-4
d_call: TRBD1
cdr3_aa: CASSRSFEGQVFF
cdr3_nt: TGTGCCAGCTCACGTTCATTTGAAGGACAGGTGTTTTTT

clone_size: once
v_call: TRBV7-8
j_call: TRBJ1-2
d_call: TRBD1
cdr3_aa: CASSLRTGGRTNYGYTF
cdr3_nt: TGTGCCAGCAGCTTACGGACAGGGGGGAGAACTAACTATGGCTACACCTTC

clone_size: .
v_call: TRBV21-1
j_call: TRBJ2-3
d_call: .
cdr3_aa: CASSKREVVEDTQYF
cdr3_nt: TGTGCCAGCAGCAAGAGGGAGGTCGTCGAAGATACGCAGTATTTT

clone_size: .
v_call: TRBV30
j_call: TRBJ2-1
d_call: TRBD2
cdr3_aa: CAWSGLTTSGGGSYNEQFF
cdr3_nt: TGTGCCTGGAGTGGCCTAACGACTAGCGGGGGTGGTTCCTACAATGAGCAGTTCTTC

clone_size: .
v_call: TRBV5-1
j_call: TRBJ1-1
d_call: .
cdr3_aa: CASSSTGTQIMNTEAFF
cdr3_nt: TGCGCCAGCAGCTCGACCGGGACCCAGATTATGAACACTGAAGCTTTCTTT

clone_size: .
v_call: TRBV11-2
j_call: TRBJ2-7
d_call: TRBD2
cdr3_aa: CASSLWWAGDNPEQYF
cdr3_nt: TGTGCCAGCAGCTTATGGTGGGCGGGAGACAACCCCGAGCAGTACTTC

clone_size: once
v_call: TRBV2
j_call: TRBJ1-2
d_call: .
cdr3_aa: CARTTGFNYGYTF
cdr3_nt: TGTGCCAGAACGACAGGTTTTAACTATGGCTACACCTTC

clone_size: .
v_call: TRBV30
j_call: TRBJ2-3
d_call: TRBD2
cdr3_aa: CAWSVRGGGFTDTQYF
cdr3_nt: TGTGCCTGGAGTGTTCGTGGGGGGGGATTCACAGATACGCAGTATTTT